This T cell receptor beta chain is drawn from a study of T cells after yellow fever vaccination. Germline CDR1 is LGHNA and CDR2 is YSLEER. V trimming: 3 bases; J trimming: 5 bases; junction bases outside the gene matches: 9. CDR3 length: 15 residues. TCRdb re-derived calls from the 5' RACE reads in MiXCR, one entry per CDR3 protein. The data show some 96,000 distinct CDR3 sequences, under 9% seen once. The sequence derives from a man between 18 and 29 years old who received the YFV17D yellow fever vaccine. The chain has TRBV4-3 and TRBJ1-2; 7 bases align to TRBD1. The sequencing here drew on CD8+ T cells not binding an NS4B(214-222) dextramer, sorted from PBMCs, taken approximately 16 days after the first yellow fever vaccination. CDR3 nucleotide sequence: TGCGCCAGCAGCCAGATGGGAAGGGACAGTTATGGCTACACCTTC. Amino acids: CASSQMGRDSYGYTF.